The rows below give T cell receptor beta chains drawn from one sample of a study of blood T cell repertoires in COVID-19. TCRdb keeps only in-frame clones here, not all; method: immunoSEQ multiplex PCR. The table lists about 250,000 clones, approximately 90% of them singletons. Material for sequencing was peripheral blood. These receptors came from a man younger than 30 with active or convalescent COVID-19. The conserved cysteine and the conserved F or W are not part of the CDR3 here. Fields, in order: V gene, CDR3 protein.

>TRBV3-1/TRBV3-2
ASSHRRRGNTEAF
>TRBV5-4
ASSLIGQTGYGYT
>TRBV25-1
ASSELWGFGYT
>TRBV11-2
ASSSARDRGEKLF
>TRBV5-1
ASSSGQGVEKLF
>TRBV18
ASSPSGSINSPLH
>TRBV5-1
ASSLQPPSHEQY
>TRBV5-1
ASSRLASGLSSNEQF
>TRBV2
ASSEVVGGPGADTQY
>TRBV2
ASRYQSNQPQH
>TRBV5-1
ASSRAGVYEQY
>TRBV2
ARQQGASTNSPLH
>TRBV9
ASSVDERPSYEQY
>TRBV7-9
ASSLGVSGTANEKLF
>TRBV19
ASSSGTGGGSVQY
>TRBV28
ASSSDRGRGNTIY
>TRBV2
ASSDVAGGYNEQF
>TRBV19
ASSRDRVYGYT
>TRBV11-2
ASSIQGALGNTIY
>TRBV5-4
ASSLQGRGGGEKLF
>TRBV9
ASSGRQGRSGNTIY
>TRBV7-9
ASSLAASGGPYNEQF
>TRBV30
AWSGTGETQY
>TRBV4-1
ASSQDGWRGGYT
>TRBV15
ATSSRQGADEQF
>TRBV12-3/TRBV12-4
ASSHTSDNTQY
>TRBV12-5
ASGLVLGTTSNNEQF
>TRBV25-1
ASRPGNQPQH
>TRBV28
ASSLVGQGSYEQY
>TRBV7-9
ASSLESGFGYT
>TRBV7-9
ASSGQGADTQY
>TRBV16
ASSGGERYNEQF
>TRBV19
ASSIVAEAYEQY
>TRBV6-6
ASRRTGISEKLF
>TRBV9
ASSVDRAGNTIY
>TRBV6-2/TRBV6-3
ASSYSSDRTYEQY
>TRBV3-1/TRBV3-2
ASSQETGNYGYT
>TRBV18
ASLQGEGSTEAF
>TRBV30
ACLPEEKLF
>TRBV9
ASSPELRAYGYT
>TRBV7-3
ASSLVRQGNEQF
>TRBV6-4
ASRRVQDISEAF
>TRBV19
ASSITANTGELF
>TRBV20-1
SASDRNSGNTIY
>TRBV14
ASSQVEGGRGETQY
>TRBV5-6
ASSLVQGFETYNEQF
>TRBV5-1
ASSLGWGRAYQETQY
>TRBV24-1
ATQPRDSGDIQY
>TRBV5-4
ASSPTGTSGNEQF
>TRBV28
ASSLSQYGYT
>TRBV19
ASTFRGLGNGELF
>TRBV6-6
ASSPGQVGEQY
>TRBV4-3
ASSPGSGWVY